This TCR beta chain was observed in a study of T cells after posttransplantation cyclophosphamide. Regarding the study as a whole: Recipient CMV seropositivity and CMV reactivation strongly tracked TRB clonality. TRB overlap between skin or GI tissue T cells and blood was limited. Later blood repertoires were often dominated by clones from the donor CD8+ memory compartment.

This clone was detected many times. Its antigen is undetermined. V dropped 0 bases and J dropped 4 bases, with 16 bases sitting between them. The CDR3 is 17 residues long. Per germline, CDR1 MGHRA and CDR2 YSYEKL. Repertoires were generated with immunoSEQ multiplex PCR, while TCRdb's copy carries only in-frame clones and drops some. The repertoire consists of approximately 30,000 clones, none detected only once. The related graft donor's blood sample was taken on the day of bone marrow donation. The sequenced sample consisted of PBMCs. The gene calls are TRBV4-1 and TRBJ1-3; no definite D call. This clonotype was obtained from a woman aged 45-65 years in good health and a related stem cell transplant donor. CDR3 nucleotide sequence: TGCGCCAGCAGCCAAGAGTTTGGTCCACTAATAGGAAACACCATATATTTT. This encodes CASSQEFGPLIGNTIYF.